Listed below are T cell receptor beta chains from one sample, sequenced in a study of blood T cell repertoires in COVID-19. Assay used: immunoSEQ multiplex PCR; TCRdb lists only in-frame clones, some missing. The repertoire consists of some 200,000 clones, with approximately 83% occurring once and the leading ten covering 3%. The sample was peripheral blood. The receptors originated from a young woman who had recovered from COVID-19. CDR3s include the opening cysteine and the closing phenylalanine or tryptophan. D genes are given only for firm matches. For some rows the clone size is stated as once, few or many, or as a class when expanded; others skip it.

>TRBV3-1/TRBV3-2|once|.|TRBJ1-4
TGTGCCAGCAGCGCTTCGCGGGAGGGAAATGAAAAACTGTTTTTT
CASSASREGNEKLFF
>TRBV6-5|.|.|TRBJ1-6
TGTGCCAGCAGTTACTCAGGGGAGCGGGATTCACCCCTCCACTTT
CASSYSGERDSPLHF
>TRBV29-1|few|TRBD1|TRBJ1-1
TGCAGCGCCCAACAGGGGGCAGGGACTGAAGCTTTCTTT
CSAQQGAGTEAFF
>TRBV6-6|.|.|TRBJ1-1
TGTGCCAGCAGTGGTAGGGGCATGAACACTGAAGCTTTCTTT
CASSGRGMNTEAFF
>TRBV2|.|.|TRBJ2-5
TGTGCCAGCAGTGTGAGGCGGGAGACCCAGTACTTC
CASSVRRETQYF
>TRBV3-1/TRBV3-2|.|.|TRBJ2-7
TGTGCCAGCAGCCGCAATGCCTACTACGAGCAGTACTTC
CASSRNAYYEQYF
>TRBV11-3|.|.|TRBJ2-2
TGTGCCAGCAGCGCAAATCACAGGAACACCGGGGAGCTGTTTTTT
CASSANHRNTGELFF
>TRBV28|.|.|TRBJ2-3
TGTGCCACCCGACACACAGATACGCAGTATTTT
CATRHTDTQYF
>TRBV5-1|.|.|TRBJ2-2
TGCGCCAGCAGCGTACTCTCAGGGTTCTCGAACACCGGGGAGCTGTTTTTT
CASSVLSGFSNTGELFF
>TRBV5-4|.|TRBD2|TRBJ2-1
TGTGCCAGCAGTTCTACTAGCGGAGGGTACAATGAGCAGTTCTTC
CASSSTSGGYNEQFF
>TRBV2|.|TRBD1|TRBJ1-3
TGTGCCAGCGCCGACAGGGGTTTCTCTGGAAACACCATATATTTT
CASADRGFSGNTIYF
>TRBV30|.|TRBD2|TRBJ2-1
TGTGCCTGGAGTTCTAGCGGGAAGTCCTACAATGAGCAGTTCTTC
CAWSSSGKSYNEQFF
>TRBV28|.|.|TRBJ1-6
TGTGCCAGCAGTTCCATTCATTCACCCCTCCACTTT
CASSSIHSPLHF
>TRBV7-9|.|.|TRBJ2-5
TGTGCCAGCAGCTTAGGGGCAGGGGCAAAGACCCAGTACTTC
CASSLGAGAKTQYF
>TRBV11-2|.|TRBD1|TRBJ1-4
TGTGCCAGCAGCTCGCAGGGGGCAACTAATGAAAAACTGTTTTTT
CASSSQGATNEKLFF
>TRBV29-1|.|TRBD1|TRBJ2-3
TGCAGCCTTTACGGACAGGGCACAGATACGCAGTATTTT
CSLYGQGTDTQYF
>TRBV5-1|.|.|TRBJ1-1
TGCGCCAGCAGCTCACAGGGTCCGAACACTGAAGCTTTCTTT
CASSSQGPNTEAFF